These 11 T cell receptor beta chains were sequenced from one sample in a study of T-cell memory formation after mild COVID-19. MiXCR, applied by TCRdb to the 5' RACE reads, yields one record per CDR3 protein. The data hold about 360,000 distinct CDR3 sequences, with approximately 15% observed a single time. Sample: PBMCs or a T cell subset sorted from them (not recorded which). These receptors were obtained from a man younger than 30 who had mild COVID-19 (a few samples of this study predate the infection). Cell type and time point are not known.

This clonotype came up a few times. The chain links TRBV11-2 to TRBJ1-1, with 7 bases lining up with TRBD1. Germline V lookup: CDR1 SGHAT, CDR2 FQNNGV. Unmatched junction bases numbered 9, after V lost 5 bases and J lost 6 bases. The CDR3 has 14 amino acids. CDR3: CASSTDRVVAEAFF. The CDR3, as DNA: TGTGCCAGCAGCACCGACAGGGTGGTGGCTGAAGCTTTCTTT.

The sample holds a few counts of this clonotype. The chain recombines TRBV7-3 with TRBJ2-3; D uncertain. CDR3 size: 15 residues. Trimming shortened V by 5 bases and J by 2 bases, and 14 bases separated the two germline ends. Germline V gene lookup returns CDR1 SGHTA and CDR2 FQGTGA. CDR3 sequence reads: CASSPDGSPTDTQYF. In DNA form, the CDR3 reads TGTGCCAGCAGCCCCGATGGCAGTCCCACAGATACGCAGTATTTT.

CDR3 amino acids: CASSLGLGDSDTQYF. In nucleotides, the CDR3 is TGTGCCAGCAGCTTAGGTCTCGGGGACTCAGATACGCAGTATTTT. V and J are TRBV7-9 and TRBJ2-3, with a tentative D call TRBD2 (6 bases). Germline CDR1 reads SEHNR; CDR2 reads FQNEAQ (reference sequence). V lost 1 base to trimming and J lost 4 bases, with 12 bases between them. The CDR3 has 15 residues.

This clonotype has a count of ten or more. This chain connects TRBV28 to TRBJ1-2; 8 bases agree with TRBD1. The CDR3 length is 14 residues. V lost 1 base to trimming and J lost 8 bases; unmatched junction nucleotides: 6. CDR1 MDHEN and CDR2 SYDVKM come from the germline V gene. For the CDR3, the DNA is TGTGCCAGCAGTTTATCTATGGGACAGGAGGGCTACACCTTC. Amino acid sequence: CASSLSMGQEGYTF.

This clonotype was observed a few times. This chain joins TRBV5-6 and TRBJ1-5; 9 bases are a match to TRBD1. The CDR3 runs 17 residues. Trimming took 3 bases from V and 7 from J; bases not matched to a gene: 14. CDR1 is SGHDT and CDR2 is YYEEEE in the germline V gene. This chain's CDR3 is CASSWGPGTGMVQPQHF. The CDR3 DNA reads TGTGCCAGCAGCTGGGGTCCCGGGACAGGGATGGTGCAGCCCCAGCATTTT.

The sample holds many counts of this clonotype. This sequence joins TRBV29-1 and TRBJ2-7; D might be TRBD2 (5 bases). Trimming pared 0 bases from V and 0 bases from J, leaving 12 bases between. The CDR3 covers 15 residues. The germline CDR1 and CDR2 sequences are SQVTM and ANQGSEA. CDR3 sequence (DNA): TGCAGCGTTGAAGATCAGACGGGATCCTCCTACGAGCAGTACTTC. Residues: CSVEDQTGSSYEQYF.

V and J are TRBV29-1 and TRBJ1-1; D gene ambiguous. The germline CDR1 and CDR2 sequences are SQVTM and ANQGSEA. The CDR3 has 13 residues. V lost 5 bases and J lost 1, with 11 bases in between. The CDR3 loop is CSVKVDSNTEAFF. Here the CDR3 DNA reads TGCAGCGTTAAGGTAGACTCGAACACTGAAGCTTTCTTT. Full variable domain (remainder filled in from reference TRBV29-1 and TRBJ1-1): SAVISQKPSRDICQRGTSLTIQCQVDSQVTMMFWYRQQPGQSLTLIATANQGSEATYESGFVIDKFPISRPNLTFSTLTVSNMSPEDSSIYLCSVKVDSNTEAFFGQGTRLTVV.

This clonotype occurred a few times. J is TRBJ1-2 and V is TRBV4-3; a weak D match, TRBD1 (5 bases). V gave up 1 base and J gave up 2 bases, with 8 bases separating them. The V gene's germline CDR1 is LGHNA and CDR2 YSLEER. This CDR3 comprises 14 residues. The CDR3 is CASSQGDPNYGYTF. CDR3 sequence (DNA): TGCGCCAGCAGCCAAGGGGACCCCAACTATGGCTACACCTTC.

At least ten counts were recorded for this clonotype. V gene TRBV29-1 combines with J gene TRBJ2-3, with 11 bases lining up with TRBD1. Germline V lookup: CDR1 SQVTM, CDR2 ANQGSEA. The CDR3 extends over 14 amino acids. V lost 6 bases to trimming and J lost 3 bases; unmatched junction nucleotides: 5. The CDR3 DNA sequence: TGCAGCGTCGCCTGGGACAGGGGGACAGATACGCAGTATTTT. Translated: CSVAWDRGTDTQYF.

This clonotype was recorded many times. The J gene is TRBJ1-1, the V gene TRBV7-9; no clear D gene. The CDR3 runs 17 residues. Germline CDR1 and CDR2: SEHNR and FQNEAQ (reference sequence). The V end lost 3 bases, the J end lost 1 base, and 18 bases lay between the germline ends. DNA of the CDR3: TGTGCCAGCAGCTTTCCGCAGGTCGGGTCGGAGAACACTGAAGCTTTCTTT. Translated: CASSFPQVGSENTEAFF.

A few counts support this clonotype. The chain combines TRBV4-3 with TRBJ2-1, with TRBD1 matching 8 bases. Trimming cost V 0 bases and J 8 bases; bases outside gene matches: 3. The CDR3 length is 14 residues. Germline V lookup: CDR1 LGHNA, CDR2 YSLEER. For the CDR3, the DNA is TGCGCCAGCAGCCAAGACAGGGGGCAGGATGAGCAGTTCTTC. Encoded protein: CASSQDRGQDEQFF.